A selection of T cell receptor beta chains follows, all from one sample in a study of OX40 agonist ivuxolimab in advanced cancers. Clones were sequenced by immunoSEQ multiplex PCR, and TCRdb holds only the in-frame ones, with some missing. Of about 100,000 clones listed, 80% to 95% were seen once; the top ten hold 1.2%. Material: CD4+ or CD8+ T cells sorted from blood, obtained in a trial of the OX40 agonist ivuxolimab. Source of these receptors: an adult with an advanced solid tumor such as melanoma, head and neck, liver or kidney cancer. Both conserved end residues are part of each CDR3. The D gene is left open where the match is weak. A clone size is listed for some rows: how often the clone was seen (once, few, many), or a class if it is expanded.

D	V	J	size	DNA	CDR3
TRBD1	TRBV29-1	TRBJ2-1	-	TGCAGCGTTGACCCCACAGGGGGCTTTGAGAATGAGCAGTTCTTC	CSVDPTGGFENEQFF
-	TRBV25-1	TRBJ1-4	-	TGTGCCAGCAGTATACTATTTAATGAAAAACTGTTTTTT	CASSILFNEKLFF
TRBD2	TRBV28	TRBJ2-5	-	TGTGGGACGGGGGGGTGGAGATTCCAAGAGACCCAGTACTTC	CGTGGWRFQETQYF
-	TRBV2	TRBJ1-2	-	TGTGCCAGCAGTGGGGGATTCTATGGCTACACCTTC	CASSGGFYGYTF
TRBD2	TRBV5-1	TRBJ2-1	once	TGCGCCAGCAGCGAACAGACTAGCACCTATGAGCAGTTCTTC	CASSEQTSTYEQFF
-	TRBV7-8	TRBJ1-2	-	TGTGCCAGCAGCTCCGACGACAGGCCCTATGGCTACACCTTC	CASSSDDRPYGYTF
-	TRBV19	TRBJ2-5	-	TGTGCCAGTAGGAACACCGGGCCCCCGGGGCAAGAGACCCAGTACTTC	CASRNTGPPGQETQYF
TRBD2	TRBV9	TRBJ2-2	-	TGTGCCAGCAGCGGGACTAGTTCGAACACCGGGGAGCTGTTTTTT	CASSGTSSNTGELFF
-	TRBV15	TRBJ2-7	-	TGTGCCACCAGCAGAGATACGCAATACGAGCAGTACTTC	CATSRDTQYEQYF
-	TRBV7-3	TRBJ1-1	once	TGTGCCAGCAGCTTAGGAAGGAACACTGAAGCTTTCTTT	CASSLGRNTEAFF
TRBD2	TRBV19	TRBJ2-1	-	TGTGCCAGTAGTATTCGGAGTAGCGGGAGGCTTGAGCAGTTCTTC	CASSIRSSGRLEQFF
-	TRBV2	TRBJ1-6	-	TGTGCCAGCAGACCCAGGGGTTCACCCCTCCACTTT	CASRPRGSPLHF
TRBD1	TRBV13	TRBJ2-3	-	TGTGCCAGCCGGGACAGGGGGACAGATACGCAGTATTTT	CASRDRGTDTQYF
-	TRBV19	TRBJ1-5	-	TGTGCCAGTAGTTTAGTGGGACAGCCCCAGCATTTT	CASSLVGQPQHF
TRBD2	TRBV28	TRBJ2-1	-	TGTGCCAGCATAGGCAGGACTAGCGGCTCCTACAATGAGCAGTTCTTC	CASIGRTSGSYNEQFF
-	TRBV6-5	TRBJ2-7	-	TGTGCCAGCACCCCCCAGGGTAGCGCAGGCGAGCAGTACTTC	CASTPQGSAGEQYF
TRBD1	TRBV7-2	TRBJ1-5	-	TGTGCCAGCAGCCTAGGACAGGGGGGGAGGCAGCCCCAGCATTTT	CASSLGQGGRQPQHF
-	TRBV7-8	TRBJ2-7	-	TGTGCCAGCAGCTTAGCGCGGGGACACGCCGAGCAGTACTTC	CASSLARGHAEQYF
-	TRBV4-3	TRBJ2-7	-	TGCGCCAGCAGCAGACGGACTATGGGCTACGAGCAGTACTTC	CASSRRTMGYEQYF
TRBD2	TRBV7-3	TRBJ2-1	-	TGTGCCAGCAGCAGGGGACTAGTCTCTGGAGAGCAGTTCTTC	CASSRGLVSGEQFF
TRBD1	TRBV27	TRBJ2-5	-	TGTGCCAGCAGTCGAGGGACAGGGGGAGAGACCCAGTACTTC	CASSRGTGGETQYF
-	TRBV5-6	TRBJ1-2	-	TGTGCCAGCAGTTTGGAACCGGGGACGGGCTATGGCTACACCTTC	CASSLEPGTGYGYTF
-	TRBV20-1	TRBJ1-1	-	TGCAGTGCTAGCGGGAACACTGAAGCTTTCTTT	CSASGNTEAFF
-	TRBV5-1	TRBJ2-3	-	TGCGCCAGCAGCTTGAGTACAGATACGCAGTATTTT	CASSLSTDTQYF
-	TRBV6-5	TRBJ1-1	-	TGTGCCAGCAGCTACTGGGGGGGGCGGAGGAACACTGAAGCTTTCTTT	CASSYWGGRRNTEAFF
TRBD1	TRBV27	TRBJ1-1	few	TGTGCCAGCAGTTTCAGGACAGGGGGGACTGAAGCTTTCTTT	CASSFRTGGTEAFF
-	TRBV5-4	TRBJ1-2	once	TGTGCCAGCAGCTCGGGTCGTAACTATGGCTACACCTTC	CASSSGRNYGYTF
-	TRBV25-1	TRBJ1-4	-	TGTGCCAGCAGTGAGGTAGGAGCAACTAATGAAAAACTGTTTTTT	CASSEVGATNEKLFF
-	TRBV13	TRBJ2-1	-	TGTGCCAGCAGCTTATATGCCAATGAGCAGTTCTTC	CASSLYANEQFF
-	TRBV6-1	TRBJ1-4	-	TGTGCCAGCAGGGAAAGACAGGCGAGGGATGAAAAACTGTTTTTT	CASRERQARDEKLFF
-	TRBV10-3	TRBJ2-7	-	TGTGCCATCAGTGAGTACACAGGGAACGAGCAGTACTTC	CAISEYTGNEQYF
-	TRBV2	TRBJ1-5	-	TGTGCCAGCAGGACGGATGTTGACAATCAGCCCCAGCATTTT	CASRTDVDNQPQHF
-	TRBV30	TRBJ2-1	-	TGTGCCTGGAGTGTACGGGGATTACCCTCCTACAATGAGCAGTTCTTC	CAWSVRGLPSYNEQFF
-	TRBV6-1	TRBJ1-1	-	TGTGCCAGCAGTGAGGGAAGCAGAAGGGCTTTCTTT	CASSEGSRRAFF
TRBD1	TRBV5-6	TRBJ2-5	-	TGTGCCAGCAGCTTGGCCTGGGCTCGGACAGGGGCAGAGACCCAGTACTTC	CASSLAWARTGAETQYF
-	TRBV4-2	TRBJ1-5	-	TGTGCCAGCAGCCAAGATTGGGCGGTCGTTGGGCAGCCCCAGCATTTT	CASSQDWAVVGQPQHF
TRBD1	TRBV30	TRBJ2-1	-	TGTGCCACTCACAGGGGGCTTGTTGGGAATGGTGAGCAGTTCTTC	CATHRGLVGNGEQFF
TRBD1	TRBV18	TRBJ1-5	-	TGTGCCAGCTCACCGGTGACAGGGGGTCAGCCCCAGCATTTT	CASSPVTGGQPQHF
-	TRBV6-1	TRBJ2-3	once	TGTGCCAGCAGTCAGGGGCCAACCACAGATACGCAGTATTTT	CASSQGPTTDTQYF
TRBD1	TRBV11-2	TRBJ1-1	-	TGTGCCAGCAGCACACTACCGGGACAGTGGAACACTGAAGCTTTCTTT	CASSTLPGQWNTEAFF
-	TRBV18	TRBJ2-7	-	TGTGCCAGCTCATCCGACTACGAGCAGTACTTC	CASSSDYEQYF
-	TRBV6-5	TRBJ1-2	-	TGTGCCAGCCGCAGGGGAGGGTCGTATGACTACACCTTC	CASRRGGSYDYTF
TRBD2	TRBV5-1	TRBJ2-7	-	TGCGCCAGCAGCTCGACTAGCGGGAGGGCCCACGAGCAGTACTTC	CASSSTSGRAHEQYF
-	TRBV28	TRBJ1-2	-	TGTGCCAGCAGTTTTCCCCCTGTGTATCAGGGACAAGGCTACACCTTC	CASSFPPVYQGQGYTF
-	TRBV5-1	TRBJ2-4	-	TGCGCCAGCAGCCCCAGACCGACAGCCAAAAACATTCAGTACTTC	CASSPRPTAKNIQYF
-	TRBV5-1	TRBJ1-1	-	TGCGCCAGCAGCTTTTCGGCCTACACTGAAGCTTTCTTT	CASSFSAYTEAFF
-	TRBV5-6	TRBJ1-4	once	TGTGCCAGCAGCTTGGCCCTTGTGGGTGCTGAAAAACTGTTTTTT	CASSLALVGAEKLFF
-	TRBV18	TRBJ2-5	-	TGTGCCAGCTCGGAGGGGGGAGAGACCCAGTACTTC	CASSEGGETQYF
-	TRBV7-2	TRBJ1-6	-	TGTGCCAGCAGCGCAGGTTGGGGGCAGGGGAATTCACCCCTCCACTTT	CASSAGWGQGNSPLHF
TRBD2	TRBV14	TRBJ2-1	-	TGTGCCAGCAAGGGTTCTGAGCGGGAGGGAGATGAGCAGTTCTTC	CASKGSEREGDEQFF
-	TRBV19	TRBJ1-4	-	TGTGCCAGTAGTGCCCTGGGGCCCCAGAATGAAAAACTGTTTTTT	CASSALGPQNEKLFF
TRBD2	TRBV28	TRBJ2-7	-	TGTGCCAGCAGCCTGGAGGGACTAGCGGGGGGCGACGAGCAGTACTTC	CASSLEGLAGGDEQYF
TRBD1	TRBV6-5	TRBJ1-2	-	TGTGCCAGCAGTTCCTCCCCGACAGGGGACTTCTATGGCTACACCTTC	CASSSSPTGDFYGYTF
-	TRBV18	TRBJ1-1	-	TGTGCCAGCTCATCGACAGTTGACACTGAAGCTTTCTTT	CASSSTVDTEAFF